Listed below are T cell receptor beta chains from one sample, sequenced in a study of beta chain features in type 1 diabetes. Data came from immunoSEQ multiplex PCR; TCRdb stores just in-frame clones and leaves some out. The sample has approximately 150,000 clones; roughly 65% are singletons. The sequencing sample was made of naive CD4+ T cells from blood. Every receptor here comes from a man younger than 40 with type 1 diabetes. Both conserved end residues are part of each CDR3. The order of the fields is D gene, V gene, J gene, CDR3 length, clone size, CDR3 protein, CDR3 DNA. The D gene is left open where the match is weak. Some rows mark clone size as missing; the rest say once, few, many or name a class of expanded clone.

d_gene: -
v_gene: TRBV7-2
j_gene: TRBJ2-5
len: 12
abundance: few
CDR3aa: CASSLDQETQYF
CDR3nt: TGTGCCAGCAGCTTAGACCAGGAGACCCAGTACTTC

d_gene: TRBD1
v_gene: TRBV7-8
j_gene: TRBJ1-1
len: 14
abundance: few
CDR3aa: CASSRRTGNTEAFF
CDR3nt: TGTGCCAGCAGCCGCCGGACAGGGAACACTGAAGCTTTCTTT

d_gene: -
v_gene: TRBV30
j_gene: TRBJ2-7
len: 12
abundance: -
CDR3aa: CAWSWGRYEQYF
CDR3nt: TGTGCCTGGAGTTGGGGAAGGTACGAGCAGTACTTC

d_gene: -
v_gene: TRBV11-2
j_gene: TRBJ2-3
len: 14
abundance: -
CDR3aa: CASSLLSATDTQYF
CDR3nt: TGTGCCAGCAGTCTCTTGTCGGCCACAGATACGCAGTATTTT

d_gene: TRBD2
v_gene: TRBV29-1
j_gene: TRBJ2-3
len: 14
abundance: -
CDR3aa: CSVELAGATDTQYF
CDR3nt: TGCAGCGTTGAACTAGCGGGGGCCACAGATACGCAGTATTTT

d_gene: -
v_gene: TRBV6-5
j_gene: TRBJ2-7
len: 15
abundance: few
CDR3aa: CASSYSSGTIYEQYF
CDR3nt: TGTGCCAGCAGTTACTCTTCAGGTACGATCTACGAGCAGTACTTC

d_gene: -
v_gene: TRBV15
j_gene: TRBJ2-6
len: 17
abundance: few
CDR3aa: CATSRDRWGSGANVLTF
CDR3nt: TGTGCCACCAGCAGAGATAGGTGGGGTTCTGGGGCCAACGTCCTGACTTTC

d_gene: TRBD1
v_gene: TRBV9
j_gene: TRBJ2-6
len: 15
abundance: once
CDR3aa: CASSADRAGANVLTF
CDR3nt: TGTGCCAGCAGCGCCGACAGGGCTGGGGCCAACGTCCTGACTTTC

d_gene: TRBD1
v_gene: TRBV18
j_gene: TRBJ2-5
len: 15
abundance: once
CDR3aa: CASSPGTGYQETQYF
CDR3nt: TGTGCCAGCTCGCCCGGGACAGGGTACCAAGAGACCCAGTACTTC

d_gene: -
v_gene: TRBV29-1
j_gene: TRBJ2-7
len: 14
abundance: -
CDR3aa: CSVVVPAGSYEQYF
CDR3nt: TGCAGCGTTGTAGTTCCGGCCGGCTCCTACGAGCAGTACTTC

d_gene: -
v_gene: TRBV7-2
j_gene: TRBJ2-2
len: 16
abundance: -
CDR3aa: CASSPQPGVGTGELFF
CDR3nt: TGTGCCAGCAGCCCCCAACCGGGGGTGGGGACCGGGGAGCTGTTTTTT

d_gene: -
v_gene: TRBV6-5
j_gene: TRBJ1-2
len: 14
abundance: -
CDR3aa: CASSYERTDYGYTF
CDR3nt: TGTGCCAGCAGTTACGAGCGGACAGACTATGGCTACACCTTC

d_gene: -
v_gene: TRBV29-1
j_gene: TRBJ2-7
len: 11
abundance: few
CDR3aa: CSVRQTYEQYF
CDR3nt: TGCAGCGTGCGACAGACCTACGAGCAGTACTTC

d_gene: -
v_gene: TRBV29-1
j_gene: TRBJ1-6
len: 13
abundance: -
CDR3aa: CSVQTFSNSPLHF
CDR3nt: TGCAGCGTCCAGACATTCTCTAATTCACCCCTCCACTTT

d_gene: -
v_gene: TRBV5-1
j_gene: TRBJ2-1
len: 15
abundance: -
CDR3aa: CASSLEAGSYNEQFF
CDR3nt: TGCGCCAGCAGCTTGGAGGCGGGCTCCTACAATGAGCAGTTCTTC

d_gene: -
v_gene: TRBV7-9
j_gene: TRBJ2-1
len: 14
abundance: -
CDR3aa: CASSLELEEIGEFF
CDR3nt: TGTGCCAGCAGCTTAGAGTTGGAGGAAATTGGTGAGTTCTTC

d_gene: -
v_gene: TRBV29-1
j_gene: TRBJ2-7
len: 14
abundance: -
CDR3aa: CSVEADEISYEQYF
CDR3nt: TGCAGCGTTGAGGCAGATGAAATCTCCTACGAGCAGTACTTC

d_gene: -
v_gene: TRBV29-1
j_gene: TRBJ2-3
len: 14
abundance: few
CDR3aa: CSVGPGQSTDTQYF
CDR3nt: TGCAGCGTTGGGCCGGGACAAAGCACAGATACGCAGTATTTT

d_gene: TRBD2
v_gene: TRBV7-9
j_gene: TRBJ2-1
len: 14
abundance: few
CDR3aa: CASSIGLADQQQFF
CDR3nt: TGTGCCAGCAGTATAGGGCTAGCGGATCAACAGCAGTTCTTC

d_gene: -
v_gene: TRBV9
j_gene: TRBJ2-1
len: 12
abundance: -
CDR3aa: CASSVVNGEQFF
CDR3nt: TGTGCCAGCAGCGTAGTTAACGGTGAGCAGTTCTTC

d_gene: -
v_gene: TRBV9
j_gene: TRBJ1-4
len: 14
abundance: -
CDR3aa: CASSVWGGDEKLFF
CDR3nt: TGTGCCAGCAGCGTTTGGGGCGGCGATGAAAAACTGTTTTTT

d_gene: TRBD1
v_gene: TRBV13
j_gene: TRBJ2-5
len: 13
abundance: few
CDR3aa: CASSEDRGETQYF
CDR3nt: TGTGCCAGCAGCGAGGACAGGGGGGAGACCCAGTACTTC

d_gene: -
v_gene: TRBV30
j_gene: TRBJ2-7
len: 12
abundance: -
CDR3aa: CAFGHTSYEQYF
CDR3nt: TGTGCCTTCGGACATACCTCCTACGAGCAGTACTTC

d_gene: -
v_gene: TRBV11-2
j_gene: TRBJ2-5
len: 11
abundance: -
CDR3aa: CASSLPGAQYF
CDR3nt: TGTGCCAGCAGCTTACCAGGTGCCCAGTACTTC

d_gene: -
v_gene: TRBV7-2
j_gene: TRBJ2-1
len: 17
abundance: few
CDR3aa: CASSLVGGHFSYNEQFF
CDR3nt: TGTGCCAGCAGCTTAGTTGGGGGACACTTCTCCTACAATGAGCAGTTCTTC

d_gene: -
v_gene: TRBV6-5
j_gene: TRBJ2-5
len: 16
abundance: -
CDR3aa: CASSYSSFGARETQYF
CDR3nt: TGTGCCAGCAGTTACTCGAGCTTTGGGGCCCGCGAGACCCAGTACTTC

d_gene: TRBD1
v_gene: TRBV7-9
j_gene: TRBJ2-3
len: 15
abundance: -
CDR3aa: CASSLDRGQQDTQYF
CDR3nt: TGTGCCAGCAGCTTAGACAGGGGACAGCAAGATACGCAGTATTTT

d_gene: -
v_gene: TRBV9
j_gene: TRBJ2-3
len: 15
abundance: -
CDR3aa: CASSESRVTADTQYF
CDR3nt: TGTGCCAGCAGCGAGTCAAGGGTCACCGCCGATACGCAGTATTTT

d_gene: -
v_gene: TRBV18
j_gene: TRBJ2-1
len: 13
abundance: -
CDR3aa: CASSPVRDNEQFF
CDR3nt: TGTGCCAGCTCACCGGTCAGGGATAATGAGCAGTTCTTC

d_gene: -
v_gene: TRBV19
j_gene: TRBJ2-4
len: 12
abundance: -
CDR3aa: CASSTTTHIQYF
CDR3nt: TGTGCCAGTAGTACAACGACGCACATTCAGTACTTC

d_gene: -
v_gene: TRBV30
j_gene: TRBJ2-7
len: 13
abundance: -
CDR3aa: CAWSEGSTYEQYF
CDR3nt: TGTGCCTGGAGTGAGGGAAGTACCTACGAGCAGTACTTC

d_gene: TRBD1
v_gene: TRBV5-1
j_gene: TRBJ2-7
len: 13
abundance: -
CDR3aa: CASSLTGDYEQYF
CDR3nt: TGCGCCAGCAGCTTGACAGGGGACTACGAGCAGTACTTC

d_gene: TRBD2
v_gene: TRBV29-1
j_gene: TRBJ2-3
len: 16
abundance: few
CDR3aa: CSVEDRASGGTDTQYF
CDR3nt: TGCAGCGTTGAAGACCGAGCTAGCGGGGGAACAGATACGCAGTATTTT

d_gene: TRBD2
v_gene: TRBV29-1
j_gene: TRBJ2-7
len: 11
abundance: -
CDR3aa: CSVVAGYEQYF
CDR3nt: TGCAGCGTTGTAGCGGGGTACGAGCAGTACTTC

d_gene: -
v_gene: TRBV7-2
j_gene: TRBJ2-5
len: 14
abundance: -
CDR3aa: CASSSGGLGETQYF
CDR3nt: TGTGCCAGCAGCTCCGGGGGACTGGGAGAGACCCAGTACTTC

d_gene: -
v_gene: TRBV25-1
j_gene: TRBJ2-3
len: 15
abundance: -
CDR3aa: CASSLPGRGADTQYF
CDR3nt: TGTGCCAGCAGTTTACCGGGACGAGGGGCAGATACGCAGTATTTT

d_gene: TRBD2
v_gene: TRBV30
j_gene: TRBJ2-3
len: 11
abundance: few
CDR3aa: CASSTSDTQYF
CDR3nt: TGTGCCTCTTCGACTAGCGATACGCAGTATTTT

d_gene: -
v_gene: TRBV14
j_gene: TRBJ2-5
len: 14
abundance: few
CDR3aa: CASSQVREQETQYF
CDR3nt: TGTGCCAGCAGCCAAGTAAGGGAGCAAGAGACCCAGTACTTC

d_gene: -
v_gene: TRBV7-9
j_gene: TRBJ2-7
len: 14
abundance: -
CDR3aa: CASSLEVRANEQYF
CDR3nt: TGTGCCAGCAGCTTAGAAGTCAGGGCCAACGAGCAGTACTTC

d_gene: -
v_gene: TRBV29-1
j_gene: TRBJ2-1
len: 11
abundance: -
CDR3aa: CSVDTYNEQFF
CDR3nt: TGCAGCGTTGACACTTACAATGAGCAGTTCTTC

d_gene: -
v_gene: TRBV5-1
j_gene: TRBJ2-5
len: 14
abundance: -
CDR3aa: CASSRNDRRETQYF
CDR3nt: TGCGCCAGCAGCCGCAACGACAGGCGGGAGACCCAGTACTTC

d_gene: -
v_gene: TRBV7-2
j_gene: TRBJ2-2
len: 12
abundance: once
CDR3aa: CASSSYTGELFF
CDR3nt: TGTGCCAGCAGCTCTTACACCGGGGAGCTGTTTTTT

d_gene: TRBD1
v_gene: TRBV29-1
j_gene: TRBJ1-1
len: 13
abundance: once
CDR3aa: CSVDRGLDTEAFF
CDR3nt: TGCAGCGTTGACAGGGGGCTGGACACTGAAGCTTTCTTT